One sample yielded the 27 T cell receptor beta chains listed below, sequenced in a study of regulatory T cells in long-lasting Graves disease. Time point specified: persistent/refractory GD, antithyroid drugs over 5 years with positive TRAb. TCR sequences were obtained from RNA taken from PBMCs. TCR beta libraries were built with iRepertoire HTBI primers and Arm-PCR of CDR3 regions. TCRdb used MiXCR to reprocess the multiplex PCR reads, holding one entry per CDR3 protein. Of 400,000 to 500,000 distinct CDR3 sequences in the sample, roughly a fifth were seen once. The source was peripheral blood mononuclear cells (PBMCs), collected when the disease was refractory, from a patient treated with antithyroid drugs. The receptors stem from a female donor with Graves disease.

In this sample, this clonotype turned up many times. This chain connects TRBV27 to TRBJ2-7; 13 bases match TRBD2. Germline V gene data show CDR1 as MNHEY and CDR2 as SMNVEV (reference sequence). The CDR3 totals 15 residues. V lost 5 bases, J lost 7 bases, and 8 bases stayed unmatched. The CDR3 loop is CASSVGLAGVNEQYF. CDR3 in DNA: TGTGCCAGCAGTGTAGGACTAGCGGGAGTCAATGAGCAGTACTTC.

A note on this clonotype: A read error is possible here, since a much larger clone lies one base away. The CDR3 bases are TGTGCCAGCAGCTTAGTTCGGAGCGGAAGGAAGTACCGAGAGACCCAGTACTTC. As protein: CASSLVRSGRKYRETQYF. The chain recombines TRBV7-9 with TRBJ2-5; TRBD2 might be the D (5 bases). CDR3 length: 18 amino acids. The V gene lost 1 base and the J gene lost 4 bases, with 22 bases spanning the gap. From germline, CDR1 is SEHNR and CDR2 FQNEAQ (reference sequence).

This clonotype was found many times. The chain employs TRBV2 and TRBJ2-7, with D hard to call. V lost 5 bases, J lost 3 bases, and 14 bases lay in between. The CDR3 loop spans 14 amino acids. Germline V lookup: CDR1 SNHLY, CDR2 FYNNEI. The DNA of the CDR3 is TGTGCCAGCAGTTCGGATTACCAAGTCTACGAGCAGTACTTC. Protein sequence: CASSSDYQVYEQYF. Drawing the rest from reference TRBV2 and TRBJ2-7, the complete variable domain is EPEVTQTPSHQVTQMGQEVILRCVPISNHLYFYWYRQILGQKVEFLVSFYNNEISEKSEIFDDQFSVERPDGSNFTLKIRSTKLEDSAMYFCASSSDYQVYEQYFGPGTRLTVT.

With regard to this clonotype: With a much larger clone just one base away, this may be a read error. V gene TRBV5-1 combines with J gene TRBJ2-7, with D possibly matching TRBD2 (6 bases). This CDR3 spans 16 amino acids. The germline CDR1 and CDR2 sequences are SGHRS and YFSETQ. V was clipped by 3 bases and J by 2 bases, with 18 bases between them. DNA of the CDR3: TGCGCCAGCAGCTCGGAATTGGTCTCGGGAGCCTACGAGCAGTACTTC. As protein: CASSSELVSGAYEQYF.

This chain links TRBV6-2 or TRBV6-3 with TRBJ1-6; unclear D gene. This CDR3 is built from 14 residues. Trimming removed 4 bases from V and 4 bases from J, with 8 bases in between. From germline, CDR1 is MNHEY and CDR2 SVGEGT. CDR3: CASSFLQYNSPLHF. CDR3 bases: TGTGCCAGCAGTTTCTTACAGTATAATTCACCCCTCCACTTT.

The V and J genes are TRBV20-1 and TRBJ2-3, with TRBD1 matching 10 bases. The CDR3 is made up of 14 amino acids. The V and J ends lost 6 bases and 5 bases, in that order; junction bases with no gene match: 8. Germline V CDR1 and CDR2: DFQATT, SNEGSKA (reference sequence). As DNA, the CDR3 is TGCAGTGCAGCCGACAGGGGGCATAGAGATACGCAGTATTTT. This gives the protein CSAADRGHRDTQYF.

With regard to this clonotype: One end of the junction is discordant with germline, which a read error may explain. The chain recombines TRBV5-1 with TRBJ2-7; 9 nucleotides line up with TRBD1. The length of the CDR3 is 14 residues. Germline assignment: CDR1 SGHRS and CDR2 YFSETQ. The CDR3 sequence: CVSSWGQGDDEQYF. DNA for the CDR3: TGCGTCAGCAGCTGGGGACAGGGAGACGACGAGCAGTACTTC.

In this sample, this clonotype turned up many times. V and J are TRBV28 and TRBJ1-4, with 7 nucleotides matching TRBD1. The trim removed 5 bases at V and 8 bases at J, leaving 11 bases unmatched. The CDR3 is 15 amino acids. Germline V gene sequence: CDR1 MDHEN, CDR2 SYDVKM. Here the CDR3 reads CASSPQGGEGEKLFF. The CDR3 bases are TGTGCCAGCAGTCCCCAGGGGGGGGAAGGGGAAAAACTGTTTTTT.

There are many counts of this clonotype. The chain links TRBV15 to TRBJ2-7, with 11 nucleotides matching TRBD2. V lost 0 bases, J lost 4 bases, and 5 bases stayed unmatched. Germline CDR1 LNHNV, CDR2 YYDKDF (reference sequence). The CDR3 runs 16 residues. CDR3 region: CATSRDPTSGSYEQYF. CDR3 in DNA: TGTGCCACCAGCAGAGATCCAACTAGCGGGAGTTACGAGCAGTACTTC.

This clonotype was recorded a few times. The J gene is TRBJ2-5, the V gene TRBV5-6; D ambiguous. Germline CDR1 and CDR2: SGHDT and YYEEEE. This CDR3 is 13 amino acids long. The V gene lost 6 bases and the J gene lost 2 bases, with 11 bases spanning the gap. CDR3 sequence reads: CASNVGQQETQYF. CDR3 DNA: TGTGCCAGCAACGTTGGGCAGCAAGAGACCCAGTACTTC.

This clonotype was detected ten times or more. The chain uses TRBV2 and TRBJ1-4; D unclear. The CDR3 totals 14 residues. In germline, CDR1 is SNHLY, CDR2 FYNNEI. The ends were cut back, 6 bases at V and 8 bases at J, with 16 bases in the middle. The CDR3: CASSAWEIQEKLFF. The CDR3 DNA follows: TGTGCCAGCAGCGCATGGGAGATACAGGAAAAACTGTTTTTT.

In its sample, this clonotype was seen a few times. The chain recombines TRBV11-3 with TRBJ2-2, with TRBD2 identical over 9 bases. Germline-derived CDR1 and CDR2 are SGHNT and YENEEA. V lost 0 bases and J lost 2; bases outside the gene matches: 10. The CDR3 sequence is 19 residues long. The CDR3 nucleotides read TGTGCCAGCAGCTTAGAGTCCATAGCGGGAGCCGGTAACACCGGGGAGCTGTTTTTT. As protein: CASSLESIAGAGNTGELFF. The whole variable domain, remainder taken from reference TRBV11-3 and TRBJ2-2, is EAGVVQSPRYKIIEKKQPVAFWCNPISGHNTLYWYLQNLGQGPELLIRYENEEAVDDSQLPKDRFSAERLKGVDSTLKIQPAELGDSAVYLCASSLESIAGAGNTGELFFGEGSRLTVL.

V and J are TRBV7-9 and TRBJ2-7, with TRBD2 as a possible D gene (5 bases). CDR3 size: 12 residues. With 5 bases removed from V and 3 bases from J, the gap between germline ends came to 8 bases. Germline CDR1 and CDR2: SEHNR and FQNEAQ (reference sequence). The CDR3 region is CASSNEGYEQYF. The CDR3 nucleotides are TGTGCCAGCAGCAACGAGGGCTACGAGCAGTACTTC.

There are many counts of this clonotype. The chain couples TRBV28 to TRBJ1-2; the D gene is possibly TRBD1 (5 bases). The CDR3 covers 13 residues. CDR1 and CDR2 from the germline V gene are MDHEN and SYDVKM. The V gene lost 6 bases and the J gene lost 3 bases, with 11 bases spanning the gap. CDR3 sequence reads: CASRSTVDYGYTF. The CDR3, as DNA: TGTGCCAGCAGATCGACAGTCGACTATGGCTACACCTTC.

This clonotype has at least ten counts. V gene TRBV14 combines with J gene TRBJ2-2, with no clear D. Trimming stripped 1 base from V and 6 bases from J, with 9 bases between. The CDR3 totals 14 residues. Germline assignment: CDR1 SGHDN and CDR2 FVKESK. The CDR3 coding sequence is TGTGCCAGCAGCCAAGCCGAGGTTCCCGGGGAGCTGTTTTTT. Its protein product is CASSQAEVPGELFF.

In the case of this clonotype: A much more abundant neighbour one base away suggests this may be a read error. This sequence joins TRBV12-3 or TRBV12-4 and TRBJ1-2; TRBD1 aligns across 8 bases. The CDR3 contains 15 residues. The DNA of the CDR3 is TGTGCCAGCAGTACAGCGACAGGGGCCAGGGATGGCTGCACCTTC. Protein: CASSTATGARDGCTF.

This clonotype was seen at least ten times. The chain has TRBV28 and TRBJ2-5; D is ambiguous. V was pared by 7 bases and J by 3 bases, with 12 bases between. The germline CDR1 and CDR2 sequences are MDHEN and SYDVKM. There are 13 residues in the CDR3. CDR3 nucleotides: TGTGCCAGCATGGTCAACAGTGAAGAGACCCAGTACTTC. Translation: CASMVNSEETQYF.

Ten or more counts support this clonotype. The V gene is TRBV24-1, the J gene TRBJ2-2; D is possibly TRBD1 or TRBD2 (5 bases each). Trimming removed 5 bases from V and 6 bases from J, with 18 bases in between. Germline CDR1 and CDR2: KGHDR and SFDVKD. This CDR3 comprises 16 residues. The CDR3 is CATSAFGVGGPGELFF. CDR3 nucleotides: TGTGCCACCAGTGCCTTCGGTGTTGGGGGACCCGGGGAGCTGTTTTTT.

Notes on this clonotype: This sequence may be a read error, since a much larger clone differs from it by one base. The chain links TRBV7-2 to TRBJ2-7; D might be TRBD2 (6 bases). CDR1 and CDR2 from the germline V gene are SGHTA and FQGNSA. V was clipped by 9 bases and J by 2 bases, with 14 bases between them. The CDR3 spans 13 residues. The CDR3 nucleotides are TGTGCCAGGCAAAGGGGAGGCCCCTACGAGCAGTACTTC. It is translated as CARQRGGPYEQYF.

CDR3 in amino acids: CATSDLAGGTNNEQFF. The CDR3 DNA follows: TGTGCCACCAGTGATTTAGCGGGGGGGACCAACAATGAGCAGTTCTTC. This rearrangement joins TRBV24-1 to TRBJ2-5; the match to TRBD2 covers 10 bases. TRBJ2-1 explains the end of the DNA better; the J call may be wrong. This CDR3 has 16 residues. Germline V CDR1 and CDR2: KGHDR, SFDVKD.

This clonotype was counted at least ten times. The chain joins TRBV28 to TRBJ2-7, with TRBD1 identical over 8 bases. The germline V gene has CDR1 MDHEN and CDR2 SYDVKM. V was clipped by 5 bases and J by 5 bases; unmatched bases: 8. This CDR3 spans 14 amino acids. CDR3 residues: CASSPRGRPNEQYF. The CDR3 DNA follows: TGTGCCAGCAGTCCCAGGGGGCGTCCAAACGAGCAGTACTTC.

This clonotype was detected many times. The genes are TRBV28 and TRBJ2-2, with TRBD1 matching 8 bases. Losses at the gene ends were 2 bases for V and 1 base for J; bases not matched to a gene: 15. The V gene's germline CDR1 is MDHEN and CDR2 SYDVKM. This CDR3 comprises 20 residues. The DNA of the CDR3 is TGTGCCAGCAGTTTAAGTCTCGAGACAGGGGTTTTCGTGAACACCGGGGAGCTGTTTTTT. It translates to CASSLSLETGVFVNTGELFF.

V usage is TRBV27 and J usage is TRBJ2-7; TRBD2 is a possible D gene (6 bases). The CDR3 runs to 15 residues. Trimming stripped 2 bases from V and 7 bases from J, with 18 bases between. CDR1 and CDR2 from the germline V gene are MNHEY and SMNVEV (reference sequence). The DNA of the CDR3 is TGTGCCAGCAGTTTAGCGGGACCGCGGAGTGTAGAGCAGTACTTC. This sequence encodes CASSLAGPRSVEQYF.

This clonotype was counted ten times or more. V and J are TRBV28 and TRBJ2-7, with D perhaps assigned TRBD1 or TRBD2 (6 bases each). The CDR3 has 12 residues. V gave up 4 bases and J gave up 10 bases, with 14 bases separating them. In germline, CDR1 is MDHEN, CDR2 SYDVKM. Written as DNA, the CDR3 is TGTGCCAGCAGTTCCCTGGGGGGCGTACAGTACTTC. It is translated as CASSSLGGVQYF.

At least ten counts were recorded for this clonotype. The chain couples TRBV10-3 to TRBJ2-7; D remains unclear. Looked up from germline, CDR1 is ENHRY and CDR2 is SYGVKD. The V end was cut by 10 bases, the J end by 0 bases, with 7 bases between. The length of the CDR3 is 11 residues. The CDR3 sequence: CATVGSYEQYF. The CDR3 DNA sequence: TGTGCCACAGTCGGCTCCTACGAGCAGTACTTC.

The chain has TRBV27 and TRBJ2-7; 9 bases map to TRBD1. This CDR3 region has 16 residues. Looked up from germline, CDR1 is MNHEY and CDR2 is SMNVEV (reference sequence). V was clipped by 6 bases and J by 3 bases; unmatched bases: 12. The CDR3 spells CASRDLGTGSNYEQYF. In DNA, the CDR3 is TGTGCCAGCAGGGACCTCGGGACAGGGTCCAACTACGAGCAGTACTTC.

This chain uses TRBV15 with TRBJ2-7, with 8 bases aligning to TRBD2. Germline assignment: CDR1 LNHNV and CDR2 YYDKDF (reference sequence). This CDR3 has 15 amino acids. V was clipped by 6 bases and J by 1 base; unmatched bases: 8. Written as DNA, the CDR3 is TGTGCCACCAGTCCGGAGCGGGAGCCTTCCTACGAGCAGTACTTC. It encodes CATSPEREPSYEQYF.